This T cell receptor (beta chain) originates from a study of shared clonotypes between healthy human individuals. Findings and caveats of the study: Clonotypes shared by all four sorted-subset donors had higher generation probabilities than non-shared clonotypes.

Germline CDR1 reads SGHRS; CDR2 reads YFSETQ. This CDR3 region has 15 residues. TCRdb keeps only in-frame clones here, not all; method: immunoSEQ multiplex PCR. The sample records about 590,000 clones, just under 97% being singletons. As concerns this clone: What it recognizes is unknown. Mismatch with germline at one junction end may stem from a read error.

CD45RO negativity and positive selection for CCR7 defined naive CD8 cells, a population that excluded terminally differentiated effector memory CD45RA+ cells. V gene TRBV5-1 combines with J gene TRBJ2-7; 7 nucleotides align to TRBD1. The sample taken for sequencing was naive CD8+ T cells sorted from blood. The TCR was taken from a woman aged 30 to 39 in good health. The CDR3, as DNA: TGCGCCAGCAGGACAAGACAGGGCACGTCCTTCGAGCAGTACTTC. Encoded protein: CASRTRQGTSFEQYF.